This is a list of T cell receptor beta chains from one sample in a study of T cell repertoires in cytomegalovirus infection. MiXCR was run by TCRdb on the reads, yielding one entry per CDR3 protein. The top ten clones hold 2.5% to 3.5% of a sample with around 740,000 distinct CDR3 sequences, less than 40% of them seen once. What was sequenced was PBMCs. Every receptor here comes from a human donor in good health (CMV status not recorded). Some clones in this sample may be carry-over from other donors' samples. Both conserved end residues are part of each CDR3. D genes are given only for firm matches. Not all rows give a size; the values are once, few, many and, for expanded clones, a class.

d_gene,abundance,j_gene,v_gene,CDR3nt,CDR3aa
.,.,TRBJ1-6,TRBV12-3/TRBV12-4,TGTGCCAGCAGCCACATCCAGATAAGCTCCTATAATTCACCCCTCCACTTT,CASSHIQISSYNSPLHF
.,few,TRBJ1-4,TRBV6-5,TGTGCCAGCAGAAGGACTTCCACATCAACTAATGAAAAACTGTTTTTT,CASRRTSTSTNEKLFF
.,few,TRBJ2-1,TRBV5-6,TGTGCCAGCAGCCCCTACCCTAAGTACGAGCAGTTCTTC,CASSPYPKYEQFF
.,few,TRBJ1-2,TRBV19,TGTGCCAGTAGTGCAACGGGACAAACGAAATCTTATGGCTACACCTTC,CASSATGQTKSYGYTF
TRBD1,.,TRBJ2-3,TRBV28,TGTGCCAGCAGTTTCCCCGGGACAGGGGGCACAGATACGCAGTATTTT,CASSFPGTGGTDTQYF
TRBD2,.,TRBJ2-1,TRBV7-6,TGTGCCAGCAGCTTAGGGATCATAGCGGGAGGGTACAATGAGCAGTTCTTC,CASSLGIIAGGYNEQFF
.,many,TRBJ2-1,TRBV7-8,TGTGCCAGCAGCTTATCATTCGGGTGGTTATGGAATGAGCAGTTCTTC,CASSLSFGWLWNEQFF
.,.,TRBJ1-5,TRBV19,TGTGCCAGTATTATAAGTGGTTATAGCAATCAGCCCCAGCATTTT,CASIISGYSNQPQHF
.,.,TRBJ1-2,TRBV25-1,TGTGCCAGCAGTGCATATACGACAGGAGGTTATGGCTACACCTTC,CASSAYTTGGYGYTF
TRBD1,.,TRBJ2-7,TRBV27,TGTGCCAGCAGTTTTGGGGACAGGAACTACGAGCAGTACTTC,CASSFGDRNYEQYF
.,.,TRBJ2-2,TRBV24-1,TGTGCCACCAGTGATTTGGGCCGGGCGGGAAACACCGGGGAGCTGTTTTTT,CATSDLGRAGNTGELFF
.,.,TRBJ1-1,TRBV28,TGTGCCAGCAACCGATGGCGGAGCAACACTGAAGCTTTCTTT,CASNRWRSNTEAFF
.,.,TRBJ1-5,TRBV7-6,TGTGCCAGCAGCTTAGGTTTTCCCAATCAGCCCCAGAATTTT,CASSLGFPNQPQNF
TRBD1,few,TRBJ2-2,TRBV12-3/TRBV12-4,TGTGCCAGCAGTCCGAGCATGGTAACAGGGGAAGCCGGGGAGCTGTTTTTT,CASSPSMVTGEAGELFF
.,few,TRBJ1-3,TRBV4-1,TGCGCCAGCAGCCAGGACAACTCTGGAAACACCATATATTTT,CASSQDNSGNTIYF
.,.,TRBJ1-6,TRBV10-3,TGTGCCATCAGTCATGACCCGGGACGGGGAGATTCACCCCTCCACTTT,CAISHDPGRGDSPLHF
TRBD1,many,TRBJ2-1,TRBV7-2,TGTGCCAGCAGCACCGGACAGGGGGCATACAATGAGCAGTTCTTC,CASSTGQGAYNEQFF
TRBD1,few,TRBJ2-3,TRBV2,TGTGCCAGCAGGGGAAGACAGGGGGCTACAGATACGCAGTATTTT,CASRGRQGATDTQYF
TRBD1,few,TRBJ1-1,TRBV19,TGTGCCAGTAGAACAGGGGCTTCCACTGAAGCTTTCTTT,CASRTGASTEAFF
TRBD1,many,TRBJ1-2,TRBV28,TGTGCCAGCAGTTTAGGAGGGGCAGGGGGAAGTGGTTGGGCCTATGGCTACACCTTC,CASSLGGAGGSGWAYGYTF
TRBD2,.,TRBJ2-7,TRBV7-2,TGTGCCAGCAGCCTTCGGACTAGCGGGAGGTGGGGCCCCTACGAGCAGTACTTC,CASSLRTSGRWGPYEQYF
TRBD1,.,TRBJ2-7,TRBV28,TGTGCCAGCTCGGACAGGCCCTACGAGCAGTACTTC,CASSDRPYEQYF
.,.,TRBJ2-7,TRBV2,TGTGCCAGCAGTGAAACGGTACAGGGAAGGCAGTACTTC,CASSETVQGRQYF
TRBD2,few,TRBJ2-5,TRBV11-2,TGTGCCAGCAACTCCCCGGGGGAGGGTTCGGGGGAGACCCAGTACTTC,CASNSPGEGSGETQYF
.,.,TRBJ1-2,TRBV29-1,TGCAGCGTTGGCAGGGTGAGCTATGGCTACACCTTC,CSVGRVSYGYTF
.,once,TRBJ1-1,TRBV7-8,TGTGCCAGCAGCTTAGACCCCCCTTCAGGGGCTCAATGGACTGAAGCTTTCTTT,CASSLDPPSGAQWTEAFF
.,few,TRBJ1-2,TRBV20-1,TGCAGTGCCGTTGGACAGCTATTTAGCTATGGCTACACCTTC,CSAVGQLFSYGYTF
.,many,TRBJ2-7,TRBV11-2,TGTGCCAGCAGCTTAGTCCTAGCCTACGAGCAGTACTTC,CASSLVLAYEQYF
.,few,TRBJ1-1,TRBV28,TGTGCCAGCAGTTTGCCCCGCCACACTGAAGCTTTCTTT,CASSLPRHTEAFF
.,.,TRBJ2-7,TRBV5-6,TGTGCCAGCACCCGTTCCAGCGAGCAGTACTTC,CASTRSSEQYF
.,.,TRBJ2-7,TRBV20-1,TGCAGTGCTAGGCGGGGACAGCTGTACGAGCAGTACTTC,CSARRGQLYEQYF
TRBD1,.,TRBJ1-6,TRBV20-1,TGCAGTGCCTACAGGGGCTATAATTCACCCCTCCACTTT,CSAYRGYNSPLHF
TRBD1,.,TRBJ1-2,TRBV6-5,TGTGCCAGCAGTCCGGACAGGCGAGGCTATGGCTACACCTTC,CASSPDRRGYGYTF
.,.,TRBJ1-5,TRBV27,TGTGCCAGCAGTTTAGCCAGGGGAGGTCAGCCCCAGCATTTT,CASSLARGGQPQHF
TRBD2,once,TRBJ2-1,TRBV7-3,TGTGCCAGCAGCTCCCTCGACGGGGGGGCCTACATTGAGCAGTTCTTC,CASSSLDGGAYIEQFF
.,few,TRBJ2-7,TRBV6-6,TGTGCCAGCAGTAGGGCAGGCCTAACCTACGAGCAGTACTTC,CASSRAGLTYEQYF
TRBD1,.,TRBJ2-7,TRBV19,TGTGCCAGTAGTAGATCGGACAGGGGTTCCTACGAGCAGTACTTC,CASSRSDRGSYEQYF